These T cell receptor beta chains were read from a single sample in a study of cytotoxic CD8 clonotypes in ibrutinib-treated CLL. TCRdb's table, derived via immunoSEQ multiplex PCR, lists solely in-frame clones and lacks some. The sample has fewer than 80,000 clones, approximately 57% seen once; the top ten hold about 15%. The sample in question was PBMCs, obtained after 12 months of ibrutinib treatment. These receptors were obtained from a human donor with chronic lymphocytic leukemia. Each CDR3 is given with its conserved first and last residue. The D gene is left open where the match is weak. Part of the rows lack a size; the others show once, few, many or a class for expanded clones.

V gene	D gene	clone size	J gene	CDR3 protein	CDR3 DNA
TRBV10-1	NA	NA	TRBJ2-3	CASLRTPKADTQYF	TGCGCCAGCCTCCGGACTCCCAAGGCAGATACGCAGTATTTT
TRBV5-1	TRBD1	few	TRBJ1-4	CASSSTTDRREKLFF	TGCGCCAGCAGCTCTACGACGGACAGGAGGGAAAAACTGTTTTTT
TRBV6-5	NA	NA	TRBJ1-4	CASSYQWGGKLFF	TGTGCCAGCAGTTACCAATGGGGTGGAAAACTGTTTTTT
TRBV6-1	NA	NA	TRBJ2-3	CASQLAPLLDTQYF	TGTGCCAGTCAACTAGCCCCTCTATTGGATACGCAGTATTTT
TRBV4-2	TRBD2	NA	TRBJ2-5	CASSQLAGVSQETQYF	TGTGCCAGCAGCCAACTAGCGGGAGTATCCCAAGAGACCCAGTACTTC
TRBV9	TRBD2	NA	TRBJ2-3	CASSAVAGGQSDTQYF	TGTGCCAGCAGCGCGGTAGCGGGGGGGCAGTCAGATACGCAGTATTTT
TRBV14	NA	NA	TRBJ1-2	CASSYAGSGYTF	TGTGCCAGCAGCTACGCAGGTAGTGGCTACACCTTC
TRBV9	NA	few	TRBJ2-3	CASSSVEYASVTDTQYF	TGTGCCAGCAGCTCAGTGGAGTACGCATCCGTGACAGATACGCAGTATTTT
TRBV6-5	NA	NA	TRBJ2-1	CASRNSGGSYNEQFF	TGTGCCAGCAGAAACAGCGGTGGCTCCTACAATGAGCAGTTCTTC
TRBV11-2	NA	NA	TRBJ2-3	CASSLEVVLDTQYF	TGTGCCAGCAGCTTAGAAGTGGTGTTGGATACGCAGTATTTT
TRBV7-9	NA	NA	TRBJ1-6	CASSLIPENSPLHF	TGTGCCAGCAGCTTAATCCCCGAGAATTCACCCCTCCACTTT
TRBV5-5	TRBD1	NA	TRBJ2-3	CASSPQTGGTDTQYF	TGTGCCAGCAGCCCACAGACAGGGGGCACAGATACGCAGTATTTT
TRBV11-2	TRBD1	NA	TRBJ2-4	CASSQPGQGRGFAKNIQYF	TGTGCCAGCAGCCAACCGGGACAGGGGCGAGGGTTCGCCAAAAACATTCAGTACTTC
TRBV15	NA	medium-sized	TRBJ1-5	CATSRDYTGGHQPQHF	TGTGCCACCAGCAGAGACTATACAGGCGGACATCAGCCCCAGCATTTT
TRBV5-1	NA	few	TRBJ2-3	CASSLGHTDTQYF	TGCGCCAGCAGCTTAGGTCACACAGATACGCAGTATTTT
TRBV30	NA	NA	TRBJ1-6	CAHRGSSYNSPLHF	TGTGCCCACCGGGGCTCCTCCTATAATTCACCCCTCCACTTT
TRBV28	NA	NA	TRBJ1-2	CASQGVYGYTF	TGTGCCAGTCAAGGGGTCTATGGCTACACCTTC
TRBV5-1	TRBD2	few	TRBJ2-3	CASTRSTSGGADTQYF	TGCGCCAGCACGCGTTCTACTAGCGGGGGCGCAGATACGCAGTATTTT
TRBV7-9	NA	NA	TRBJ2-2	CASSFTVTGELFF	TGTGCCAGCAGCTTCACGGTAACCGGGGAGCTGTTTTTT
TRBV7-9	TRBD1	few	TRBJ2-1	CASSLSGQVFDEQFF	TGTGCCAGCAGCCTTTCGGGACAGGTGTTTGATGAGCAGTTCTTC
TRBV10-3	NA	NA	TRBJ2-1	CATTNDWRDFSEQFF	TGTGCTACCACAAATGATTGGCGGGACTTCAGCGAGCAGTTCTTC
TRBV6-1	NA	NA	TRBJ1-1	CASSPLQTGPTEAFF	TGTGCCAGCAGCCCTCTACAGACGGGGCCTACTGAAGCTTTCTTT
TRBV7-2	NA	NA	TRBJ2-1	CALSGNEQFF	TGTGCCCTCTCGGGCAATGAGCAGTTCTTC
TRBV7-9	NA	NA	TRBJ1-3	CASSLSSGTVGNTIYF	TGTGCCAGCAGCTTATCTTCCGGGACGGTTGGAAACACCATATATTTT
TRBV7-9	TRBD2	many	TRBJ2-3	CASSFPLRGRADTQYF	TGTGCCAGCAGCTTCCCCTTACGCGGGAGGGCGGATACGCAGTATTTT
TRBV7-9	TRBD2	NA	TRBJ2-7	CASSLASASGRAYEQYF	TGTGCCAGCAGCTTAGCGTCCGCTAGCGGGAGGGCCTACGAGCAGTACTTC
TRBV7-9	NA	many	TRBJ2-5	CASSFWTWGTQYF	TGTGCCAGCAGCTTTTGGACCTGGGGGACCCAGTACTTC
TRBV27	NA	NA	TRBJ1-1	CASSSLQAGMNTEAFF	TGTGCCAGCAGTTCCCTCCAGGCCGGCATGAACACTGAAGCTTTCTTT
TRBV18	NA	few	TRBJ2-7	CASSPLGLDREQYF	TGTGCCAGCTCACCTCTCGGTCTGGACCGCGAGCAGTACTTC
TRBV2	NA	few	TRBJ1-1	CASSGRSTEAFF	TGTGCCAGCAGTGGCCGGAGTACTGAAGCTTTCTTT
TRBV11-1	TRBD2	NA	TRBJ2-1	CASSGTSGTTNEQFF	TGTGCCAGCAGCGGGACTAGCGGAACCACCAATGAGCAGTTCTTC
TRBV5-5	NA	once	TRBJ1-2	CASSLRTEANYGYTF	TGTGCCAGCAGCCTACGGACAGAAGCTAACTATGGCTACACCTTC
TRBV30	TRBD2	many	TRBJ2-1	CAWRADLGAGGREQFF	TGTGCCTGGAGGGCCGATTTAGGAGCGGGAGGGAGGGAGCAGTTCTTC
TRBV2	NA	NA	TRBJ2-5	CASSRARIETQYF	TGTGCCAGCAGCCGAGCCAGAATAGAGACCCAGTACTTC
TRBV10-3	TRBD2	NA	TRBJ2-5	CAISDLGLAGDQETQYF	TGTGCCATCAGTGACCTGGGACTAGCGGGAGACCAAGAGACCCAGTACTTC
TRBV5-6	NA	NA	TRBJ1-5	CASSFVQGKVYQPQHF	TGTGCCAGCAGCTTTGTCCAGGGAAAGGTCTATCAGCCCCAGCATTTT
TRBV5-1	NA	NA	TRBJ1-2	CASSLSGDGYTF	TGCGCCAGCAGCTTGTCGGGGGATGGCTACACCTTC
TRBV28	TRBD1	few	TRBJ1-5	CASSFLRQGSGYSNQPQHF	TGTGCCAGCAGTTTCCTCCGACAGGGGTCTGGCTATAGCAATCAGCCCCAGCATTTT
TRBV29-1	NA	NA	TRBJ1-2	CSVDSYGYTF	TGCAGCGTTGACAGCTATGGCTACACCTTC
TRBV15	TRBD2	NA	TRBJ2-7	CATSRESHRLAGDYEQYF	TGTGCCACCAGCAGAGAGTCGCATCGACTAGCGGGAGACTACGAGCAGTACTTC
TRBV5-1	NA	NA	TRBJ2-5	CASSSTSLTGPQETQYF	TGCGCCAGCAGCTCGACCTCACTGACAGGCCCCCAAGAGACCCAGTACTTC
TRBV6-1	NA	NA	TRBJ1-5	CASSELGTPNQPQHF	TGTGCCAGCAGTGAATTAGGTACACCCAATCAGCCCCAGCATTTT
TRBV10-3	NA	NA	TRBJ2-7	CAASKDGYEQYF	TGTGCCGCCTCAAAGGACGGGTACGAGCAGTACTTC
TRBV6-1	NA	NA	TRBJ2-1	CASSRSRGDPEQFF	TGTGCCAGCAGCCGAAGCAGGGGGGATCCTGAGCAGTTCTTC
TRBV5-1	NA	NA	TRBJ1-2	CASSLEQFGYTF	TGCGCCAGCAGCTTGGAGCAGTTTGGCTACACCTTC
TRBV7-2	NA	NA	TRBJ2-4	CASSSRQGRAKNIQYF	TGTGCCAGCAGCTCCCGCCAGGGACGCGCCAAAAACATTCAGTACTTC
TRBV19	NA	many	TRBJ2-4	CASTSWAKNIQYF	TGTGCCAGTACGTCATGGGCCAAAAACATTCAGTACTTC
TRBV7-6	NA	NA	TRBJ2-5	CASSLGFLAGNQETQYF	TGTGCCAGCAGCTTAGGTTTCCTGGCAGGTAATCAAGAGACCCAGTACTTC
TRBV5-1	TRBD1	NA	TRBJ1-2	CASSLADRGRSRGYTF	TGCGCCAGCAGCTTGGCTGACAGGGGGCGCAGTCGTGGCTACACCTTC
TRBV13	TRBD2	NA	TRBJ2-2	CASSPLLAGGRTGELFF	TGTGCCAGCAGCCCCCTATTAGCGGGGGGGCGCACCGGGGAGCTGTTTTTT
TRBV10-3	NA	large	TRBJ1-1	CAIAVGVAGASEAFF	TGTGCCATCGCAGTGGGGGTTGCGGGGGCGAGTGAAGCTTTCTTT